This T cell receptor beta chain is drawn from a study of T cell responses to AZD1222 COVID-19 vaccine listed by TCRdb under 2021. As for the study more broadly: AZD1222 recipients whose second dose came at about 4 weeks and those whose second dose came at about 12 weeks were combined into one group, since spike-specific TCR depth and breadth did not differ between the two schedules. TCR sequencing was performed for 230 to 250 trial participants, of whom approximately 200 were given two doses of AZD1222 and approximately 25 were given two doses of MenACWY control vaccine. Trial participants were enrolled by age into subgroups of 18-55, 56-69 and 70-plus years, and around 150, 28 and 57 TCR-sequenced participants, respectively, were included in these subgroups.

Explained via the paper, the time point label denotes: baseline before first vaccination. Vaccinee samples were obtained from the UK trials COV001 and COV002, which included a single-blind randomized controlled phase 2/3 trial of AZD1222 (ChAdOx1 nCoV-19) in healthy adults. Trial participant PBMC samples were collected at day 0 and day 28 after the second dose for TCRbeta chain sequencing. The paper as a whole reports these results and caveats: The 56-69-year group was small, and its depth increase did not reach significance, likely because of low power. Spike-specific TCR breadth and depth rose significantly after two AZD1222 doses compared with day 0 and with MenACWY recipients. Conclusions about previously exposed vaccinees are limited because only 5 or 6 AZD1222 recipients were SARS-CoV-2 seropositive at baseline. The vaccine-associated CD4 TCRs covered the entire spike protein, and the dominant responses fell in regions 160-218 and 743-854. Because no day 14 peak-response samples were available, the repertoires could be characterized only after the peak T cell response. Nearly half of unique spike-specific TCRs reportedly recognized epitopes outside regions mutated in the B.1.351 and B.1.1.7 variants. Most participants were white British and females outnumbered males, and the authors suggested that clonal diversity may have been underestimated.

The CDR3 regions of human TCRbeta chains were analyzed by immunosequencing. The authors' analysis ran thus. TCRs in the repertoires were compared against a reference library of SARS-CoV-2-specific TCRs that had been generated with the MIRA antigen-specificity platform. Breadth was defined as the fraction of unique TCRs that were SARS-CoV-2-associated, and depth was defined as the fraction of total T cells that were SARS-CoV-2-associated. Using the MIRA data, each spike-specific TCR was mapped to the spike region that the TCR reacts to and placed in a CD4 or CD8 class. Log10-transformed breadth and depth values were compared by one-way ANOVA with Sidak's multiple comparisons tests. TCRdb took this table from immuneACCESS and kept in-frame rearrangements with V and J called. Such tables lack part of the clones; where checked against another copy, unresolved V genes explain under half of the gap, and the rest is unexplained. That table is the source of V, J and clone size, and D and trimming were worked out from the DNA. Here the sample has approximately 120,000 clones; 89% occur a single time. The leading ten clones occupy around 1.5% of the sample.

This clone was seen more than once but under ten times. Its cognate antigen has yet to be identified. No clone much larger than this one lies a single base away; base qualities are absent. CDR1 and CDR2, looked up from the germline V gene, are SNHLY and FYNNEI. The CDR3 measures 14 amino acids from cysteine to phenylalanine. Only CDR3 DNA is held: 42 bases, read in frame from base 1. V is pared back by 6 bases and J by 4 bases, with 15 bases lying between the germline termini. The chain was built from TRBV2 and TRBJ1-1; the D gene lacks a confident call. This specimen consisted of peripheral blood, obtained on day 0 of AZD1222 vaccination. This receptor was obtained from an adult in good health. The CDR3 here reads CASSHGAEGTEAFF. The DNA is TGTGCCAGCAGCCACGGCGCCGAGGGCACTGAAGCTTTCTTT.